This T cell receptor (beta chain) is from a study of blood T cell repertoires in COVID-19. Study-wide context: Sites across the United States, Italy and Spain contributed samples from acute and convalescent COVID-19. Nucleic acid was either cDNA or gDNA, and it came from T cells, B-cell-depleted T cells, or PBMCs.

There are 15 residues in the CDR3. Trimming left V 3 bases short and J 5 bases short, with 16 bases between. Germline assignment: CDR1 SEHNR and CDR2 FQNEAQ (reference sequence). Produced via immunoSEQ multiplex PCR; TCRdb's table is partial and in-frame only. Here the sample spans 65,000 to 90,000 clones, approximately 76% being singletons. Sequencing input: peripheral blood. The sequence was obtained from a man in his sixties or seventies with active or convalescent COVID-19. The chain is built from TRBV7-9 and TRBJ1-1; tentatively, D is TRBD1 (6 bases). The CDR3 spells CASSLGHSGRTEAFF. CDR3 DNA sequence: TGTGCCAGCAGCTTGGGACACTCTGGACGGACTGAAGCTTTCTTT.